This entry concerns a single TCR beta chain. Other nucleotide sequences in the sample specify the same CDR3. This record comes from a study of blood T cell repertoires in COVID-19. Across the whole study: The origin of the acute and convalescent COVID-19 samples was the United States, Italy and Spain.

The germline V gene encodes CDR1 GTSNPN and CDR2 SVGIG (reference sequence). There are 13 residues in the CDR3. The V end lost 0 bases, the J end lost 3 bases, and 8 bases lay between the germline ends. Participant ages covered about 18 to 89 years across 25 or so US areas. In assigning cohorts, the study relied on participant-reported clinical history. Assay used: immunoSEQ multiplex PCR; TCRdb lists only in-frame clones, some missing. The table records about 400,000 clones, nearly 90% of them present only once. Material: PBMCs or T cells enriched from blood (not recorded which). The source is a woman aged 25 to 39 who had recovered from COVID-19. The chain employs TRBV30 and TRBJ1-1, with D hard to call. CDR3 bases: TGTGCCTGGAGTGTGAAGCGGGACACTGAAGCTTTCTTT. It encodes CAWSVKRDTEAFF.